The 29 T cell receptor beta chains below come from one sample, sequenced in a study of vaccination effects on CD4 cells after COVID-19. Antigens of these TCRs are unknown. Here immunoSEQ multiplex PCR was the method, and the copy in TCRdb shows in-frame clones only, minus some. Of over 45,000 clones detected, more than 60% appear once; the ten largest clones hold 15% to 20%. ViraFEST expansion of antigen-specific CD4+ T cells with viral peptide pools preceded sequencing. Subsequent to a culture period of under twelve days, CD4+ T cells were isolated. Each vaccine recipient was nucleocapsid antibody negative and had no prior SARS-CoV-2 infection. The specimen comprised CD4+ T cells from PBMCs cultured with SARS-CoV-2 spike peptides, sampled before COVID-19 vaccination. These receptor sequences come from a human donor who received a COVID-19 vaccine.

This chain joins TRBV19 and TRBJ1-2; 8 bases fit TRBD1. The V and J ends lost 5 bases and 4 bases, in that order; junction bases with no gene match: 9. The CDR3 extends over 15 amino acids. CDR1 and CDR2 from the germline V gene are LNHDA and SQIVND (reference sequence). CDR3 loop: CASSLGQGRSYGYTF. In DNA, the CDR3 is TGTGCCAGTAGTCTAGGACAGGGCAGATCCTATGGCTACACCTTC.

The chain links TRBV4-3 to TRBJ2-1, with 7 nucleotides matching TRBD1. Germline V gene data show CDR1 as LGHNA and CDR2 as YSLEER. The CDR3 sequence is 15 residues long. The V segment lost 4 bases and the J segment 0 bases; nucleotides outside the gene matches: 3. The CDR3 sequence is CASSRGTVSYNEQFF. DNA of the CDR3: TGCGCCAGCAGCCGGGGGACAGTCTCCTACAATGAGCAGTTCTTC.

In DNA, the CDR3 is TGCAGCGTTGTGGAGGGGGGGGAGACCCAGTACTTC. Translation gives CSVVEGGETQYF. The genes are TRBV29-1 and TRBJ2-5; D possibly corresponds to TRBD2 (7 bases). This CDR3 has 12 residues. With 4 bases removed from V and 5 bases from J, the gap between germline ends came to 11 bases. CDR1 and CDR2 from the germline V gene are SQVTM and ANQGSEA.

This clone turned up a few times. The chain carries TRBV6-5 and TRBJ2-5; a possible D gene is TRBD1 (7 bases). The germline CDR1 and CDR2 sequences are MNHEY and SVGAGI. Trimming stripped 0 bases from V and 5 bases from J, with 13 bases between. The length of the CDR3 is 15 residues. The CDR3 bases are TGTGCCAGCAGTTACTCGTCGACAGGGAGGGAGACCCAGTACTTC. Translating gives CASSYSSTGRETQYF.

V gene TRBV9 combines with J gene TRBJ2-5; maybe TRBD1 (5 bases). In germline, CDR1 is SGDLS, CDR2 YYNGEE. V lost 8 bases to trimming and J lost 5 bases, with 16 bases between them. This CDR3 spans 13 amino acids. The DNA of the CDR3 is TGTGCCAGAACTCCCCGCAGGGATGAGACCCAGTACTTC. It translates to CARTPRRDETQYF.

This chain uses TRBV3-1 (or the pseudogene TRBV3-2) with TRBJ1-1; possibly TRBD1 for D (5 bases). The CDR3 covers 14 residues. Germline V CDR1 and CDR2: LGHDT, YNNKEL (reference sequence). V lost 4 bases, J lost 5 bases, and 14 bases lay in between. The chain's CDR3 is CASSLGTSGTEAFF. Here the CDR3 DNA reads TGTGCCAGCAGCCTTGGGACCAGTGGGACTGAAGCTTTCTTT.

The genes are TRBV2 and TRBJ1-1, with 10 bases fitting TRBD1. V shed 6 bases, J shed 11 bases, and the junction held 6 bases outside the gene matches. The germline V gene has CDR1 SNHLY and CDR2 FYNNEI. This CDR3 region has 12 residues. CDR3 amino acids: CASRPPGQGAFF. The DNA for the CDR3 is TGTGCCAGCAGGCCACCGGGACAGGGGGCTTTCTTT.

This clone occurred a few times. The rearrangement uses TRBV6-5 and TRBJ2-2, with 7 nucleotides matching TRBD1. After removal of 8 bases from V and 4 bases from J, the junction contained 7 bases not matched to a gene. This CDR3 region has 14 residues. Germline lookup yields CDR1 MNHEY and CDR2 SVGAGI. Written as DNA, the CDR3 is TGTGCCAGCCGTAAGGGGGCGAGCACCGGGGAGCTGTTTTTT. The encoded protein is CASRKGASTGELFF.

This chain links TRBV21-1 with TRBJ1-5; the tabulated D call, TRBD1, remains unverified against the DNA. TRBV21-1 is a documented pseudogene. The CDR3 has 17 residues. The CDR3 DNA reads as TGTGCCAGCAGCAAACCGGGACACATTTATAGCAATCAGCCCCAGCATTTT. This encodes CASSKPGHIYSNQPQHF.

V gene TRBV5-1 combines with J gene TRBJ2-7, with TRBD1 identical over 7 bases. The V gene end was trimmed by 0 bases and the J gene end by 3 bases; junction bases not matched to a gene: 12. From germline, CDR1 is SGHRS and CDR2 YFSETQ. The CDR3 is made up of 17 amino acids. DNA of the CDR3: TGCGCCAGCAGCTTGGACCCGACAGGGTTGGTTTTCTACGAGCAGTACTTC. As protein: CASSLDPTGLVFYEQYF.

The V call is TRBV12-3 or TRBV12-4, the J call TRBJ2-7; D not resolved. The ends were cut back, 2 bases at V and 4 bases at J, with 9 bases in the middle. The CDR3 is 13 residues long. The CDR3 protein is CASSLTSTYEQYF. In nucleotides, the CDR3 is TGTGCCAGCAGTTTAACGTCCACATACGAGCAGTACTTC.

This rearrangement joins TRBV5-5 to TRBJ1-4, with 8 nucleotides matching TRBD1. The germline V gene encodes CDR1 SGHKS and CDR2 YYEKEE (reference sequence). V was clipped by 2 bases and J by 5 bases; unmatched bases: 2. CDR3 length: 14 amino acids. CDR3 bases: TGTGCCAGCAGCTTACCAGGGGGCAATGAAAAACTGTTTTTT. Translation gives CASSLPGGNEKLFF. The complete variable domain, with remaining parts taken from reference TRBV5-5 and TRBJ1-4, reads DAGVTQSPTHLIKTRGQQVTLRCSPISGHKSVSWYQQVLGQGPQFIFQYYEKEERGRGNFPDRFSARQFPNYSSELNVNALLLGDSALYLCASSLPGGNEKLFFGSGTQLSVL.

The CDR3 region is CASTFGGNSGNTIYF. For the CDR3, the DNA is TGTGCCAGCACCTTTGGCGGAAACTCTGGAAACACCATATATTTT. The J gene is TRBJ1-3, the V gene TRBV6-6; the D is unclear. CDR3 length: 15 residues. V lost 7 bases and J 0 bases, leaving 13 bases between the germline ends. Germline lookup yields CDR1 MNHNY and CDR2 SVGAGI (reference sequence).

The CDR3 reads CASSSRGSILGYTF. The CDR3 nucleotides are TGTGCCAGCAGTTCCAGGGGGAGTATTCTTGGCTACACCTTC. The chain joins TRBV6-5 to TRBJ1-2, with 7 bases aligning to TRBD1. The CDR3 is 14 amino acids. V lost 4 bases and J lost 7; bases outside the gene matches: 9. CDR1 MNHEY and CDR2 SVGAGI come from the germline V gene.

V usage is TRBV6-5 and J usage is TRBJ1-5; D is unclear. Germline V gene sequence: CDR1 MNHEY, CDR2 SVGAGI. This CDR3 contains 13 residues. Between the trimmed V and J ends, which lost 7 bases and 7 bases, there was a span of 14 bases. The CDR3 region is CASNSSPGQPQHF. The CDR3 DNA follows: TGTGCCAGCAATTCAAGCCCCGGGCAGCCCCAGCATTTT.

This chain links TRBV6-5 with TRBJ2-7; D unclear. Germline lookup yields CDR1 MNHEY and CDR2 SVGAGI. This CDR3 region has 12 residues. V was pared by 10 bases and J by 3 bases, with 13 bases between. Here the CDR3 DNA reads TGTGCCATCACGTCCAGACTCTACGAGCAGTACTTC. Translated, it gives CAITSRLYEQYF.

This clone has at least ten counts. The chain has TRBV3-1 (or the pseudogene TRBV3-2) and TRBJ1-2; no definite D call. The CDR3 sequence is 15 residues long. The ends were cut back, 1 base at V and 2 bases at J, with 11 bases in the middle. The germline CDR1 and CDR2 sequences are LGHDT and YNNKEL (reference sequence). The DNA of the CDR3 is TGTGCCAGCAGCCAAGGTCTGACGGCAAACTATGGCTACACCTTC. Translating it yields CASSQGLTANYGYTF.

The chain combines TRBV27 with TRBJ1-2; D is perhaps TRBD1 (5 bases). The CDR3 extends over 13 amino acids. V lost 5 bases and J 8 bases, leaving 15 bases between the germline ends. The germline gives CDR1 MNHEY, CDR2 SMNVEV (reference sequence). CDR3 residues: CASSPRQPRGYTF. Written as DNA, the CDR3 is TGTGCCAGCAGTCCCCGACAGCCTAGGGGCTACACCTTC.

The chain uses TRBV6-2 or TRBV6-3 and TRBJ2-7; 7 nucleotides agree with TRBD1. Trimming at V came to 5 bases and at J to 0 bases, leaving 7 bases not matched to a gene. This CDR3 region has 15 residues. Germline lookup yields CDR1 MNHEY and CDR2 SVGEGT. The CDR3 region is CASSKQGSLSYEQYF. CDR3 in DNA: TGTGCCAGCAGTAAACAGGGGTCCCTCTCCTACGAGCAGTACTTC.

The chain joins TRBV29-1 to TRBJ1-5; TRBD1 is a possible D gene (5 bases). The CDR3 contains 13 residues. Between the trimmed V and J ends, which lost 2 bases and 7 bases, there was a span of 12 bases. In germline, CDR1 is SQVTM, CDR2 ANQGSEA. The CDR3 DNA reads TGCAGCGTTGAAACAGGAGCAGGGCAGCCCCAGCATTTT. It is translated as CSVETGAGQPQHF.

This clone was seen a handful of times. The gene calls are TRBV11-2 and TRBJ2-6; TRBD2 is a possible D gene (6 bases). Trimming left V 0 bases short and J 4 bases short, with 10 bases between. The CDR3 covers 16 residues. The V gene's germline CDR1 is SGHAT and CDR2 FQNNGV. DNA for the CDR3: TGTGCCAGCAGCTTAGATCCGGGAGCCGGGGCCAACGTCCTGACTTTC. This gives the protein CASSLDPGAGANVLTF. Full variable domain (missing parts from reference TRBV11-2 and TRBJ2-6): EAGVAQSPRYKIIEKRQSVAFWCNPISGHATLYWYQQILGQGPKLLIQFQNNGVVDDSQLPKDRFSAERLKGVDSTLKIQPAKLEDSAVYLCASSLDPGAGANVLTFGAGSRLTVL.

The V and J genes are TRBV27 and TRBJ2-7; D gene unclear. Germline V gene sequence: CDR1 MNHEY, CDR2 SMNVEV (reference sequence). With 3 bases removed from V and 0 bases from J, the gap between germline ends came to 6 bases. The CDR3 contains 13 residues. The CDR3 is CASSFRVSYEQYF. DNA for the CDR3: TGTGCCAGCAGTTTCCGGGTCTCCTACGAGCAGTACTTC.

The CDR3 is CASKDDGLGEKLFF. DNA of the CDR3: TGTGCCAGCAAGGATGACGGCCTCGGTGAAAAACTGTTTTTT. This chain uses TRBV6-5 with TRBJ1-4, with D hard to call. Trimming stripped 7 bases from V and 7 bases from J, with 16 bases between. Germline V gene data show CDR1 as MNHEY and CDR2 as SVGAGI. This CDR3 has 14 amino acids.

This chain links TRBV5-1 with TRBJ1-1; D is unclear. The CDR3 consists of 14 residues. The germline CDR1 and CDR2 sequences are SGHRS and YFSETQ. V lost 0 bases and J 3 bases, leaving 9 bases between the germline ends. CDR3 residues: CASSLATADTEAFF. CDR3 DNA sequence: TGCGCCAGCAGCTTGGCTACGGCGGACACTGAAGCTTTCTTT. The full variable domain, rest sourced from reference TRBV5-1 and TRBJ1-1, is KAGVTQTPRYLIKTRGQQVTLSCSPISGHRSVSWYQQTPGQGLQFLFEYFSETQRNKGNFPGRFSGRQFSNSRSEMNVSTLELGDSALYLCASSLATADTEAFFGQGTRLTVV.

The J gene is TRBJ2-2, the V gene TRBV19; 7 bases line up with TRBD1. Per germline, CDR1 LNHDA and CDR2 SQIVND (reference sequence). V lost 5 bases and J lost 0; bases outside the gene matches: 6. The CDR3 is 16 amino acids. CDR3 residues: CASSLTGTANTGELFF. CDR3 DNA: TGTGCCAGTAGTCTTACCGGGACAGCGAACACCGGGGAGCTGTTTTTT.

This clone was observed a single time. The rearrangement joins TRBV30 to TRBJ1-2; D perhaps matches TRBD1 (6 bases). CDR3 length: 13 amino acids. Germline CDR1 and CDR2: GTSNPN and SVGIG (reference sequence). Trimming took 0 bases from V and 8 from J, leaving 13 bases between them. The CDR3: CAWSVGEGVGYTF. The CDR3 DNA reads TGTGCCTGGAGTGTGGGGGAGGGGGTGGGCTACACCTTC.

The chain uses TRBV6-6 and TRBJ2-2; TRBD2 matches at 10 bases. The CDR3 is 15 residues long. Looked up from germline, CDR1 is MNHNY and CDR2 is SVGAGI (reference sequence). Trimming removed 6 bases from V and 5 bases from J; junction bases left unmatched: 6. CDR3 DNA: TGTGCCAGCAGACTAACTAGCGGGGTTACCGGGGAGCTGTTTTTT. This codes for CASRLTSGVTGELFF.

This clone appeared a single time. The V gene is TRBV19, the J gene TRBJ2-3, with 8 bases that match TRBD1. This CDR3 has 13 residues. Germline values: CDR1 LNHDA, CDR2 SQIVND (reference sequence). J lost 1 base, V lost 8 bases, and 2 bases had no gene match. In DNA form, the CDR3 reads TGTGCCAGTTCGACAGGGGGCACAGATACGCAGTATTTT. It is translated as CASSTGGTDTQYF. Drawing the rest from reference TRBV19 and TRBJ2-3, the complete variable domain is DGGITQSPKYLFRKEGQNVTLSCEQNLNHDAMYWYRQDPGQGLRLIYYSQIVNDFQKGDIAEGYSVSREKKESFPLTVTSAQKNPTAFYLCASSTGGTDTQYFGPGTRLTVL.

The chain uses TRBV20-1 and TRBJ1-2; D uncertain. V was trimmed by 7 bases and J by 5 bases, leaving 8 bases between them. Germline CDR1 and CDR2: DFQATT and SNEGSKA (reference sequence). The CDR3 totals 10 residues. The CDR3 region is CSVGPYGYTF. Written as DNA, the CDR3 is TGCAGTGTTGGGCCTTATGGCTACACCTTC.